This TCR beta chain came from a study of shared clonotypes between healthy human individuals. Broader study findings: Specimens sampled were limited to blood, with tissue repertoires likely differing.

Clones were sequenced by immunoSEQ multiplex PCR, and TCRdb holds only the in-frame ones, with some missing. The data contain 950,000 to 1,300,000 clones, approximately 72% of them singletons. The CDR3 sequence is 14 residues long. J was trimmed by 6 bases and V by 10 bases; bases with no gene match: 12. Germline assignment: CDR1 ENHRY and CDR2 SYGVKD. As concerns this clone: Antigen specificity is unknown.

The clonotype originates from a young man in good health. The sample comprised memory CD4+ T cells sorted from blood. The subset was: CD45RA-negative fraction. The rearrangement uses TRBV10-3 and TRBJ1-2; 9 bases match TRBD1. The CDR3 region is CATTGTGRGDGYTF. The CDR3, as DNA: TGTGCCACCACCGGGACAGGGAGGGGAGATGGCTACACCTTC.